This T cell receptor beta chain was captured by sequencing in a study of neurological immune-mediated disorders. Whole-study results and caveats: Subjects shared no identical expanded-clone CDR3 amino acid sequences, suggesting private TCR-beta repertoires in all groups.

At least ten counts were recorded for this clonotype. No antigen is known for it. Germline values: CDR1 MDHEN, CDR2 SYDVKM. Trimming removed 3 bases from V and 12 bases from J, with 8 bases in between. The CDR3 runs 11 residues. Time point defined: longitudinal time-point 2. The cDNA came from 5'RACE, which used 10-nucleotide random UMIs. From the 5' RACE reads, TCRdb called clonotypes with MiXCR, one entry per CDR3 protein. The sample consists of tens of thousands of distinct CDR3 sequences, roughly 13% of them appearing once. This clonotype was sampled from a female donor with HTLV-1-associated myelopathy (HAM/TSP). This sequence joins TRBV28 and TRBJ1-4; perhaps TRBD1 as D (5 bases). The specimen sequenced was PBMCs. The CDR3 region is CASSFRGELFF. The CDR3 region has the DNA TGTGCCAGCAGTTTCCGAGGGGAACTGTTTTTT.